This T cell receptor beta chain was captured by sequencing in a study of blood T cell repertoires in COVID-19. Method: immunoSEQ multiplex PCR; TCRdb's copy keeps in-frame clones and lacks some. The sample gives roughly 200,000 clones, 70% to 90% of which show up once; under 4% is in the top ten. Clinical history as reported by participants underpinned cohort assignment. Sequencing was performed on PBMCs or T cells enriched from blood (not recorded which). The TCR originated in a woman aged 40-49 years with acute COVID-19.

The CDR3 bases are TGTGCCAGCAGTTTACAGGGGCTAACTGAAGCTTTCTTT. Translating gives CASSLQGLTEAFF. The V and J genes are TRBV27 and TRBJ1-1; the D gene is possibly TRBD1 (6 bases). The CDR3 totals 13 residues. Germline V gives CDR1 MNHEY, CDR2 SMNVEV (reference sequence). V lost 2 bases to trimming and J lost 5 bases, with 9 bases between them.